These 13 T cell receptor beta chains were sequenced from one sample in a study of PD-1 blockade in mismatch repair-deficient tumors. This table comes from immunoSEQ multiplex PCR, and its TCRdb copy is limited to in-frame clones, with some not included. The table shows about 39,000 clones, with over 70% occurring only once. Sample: PBMCs, taken approximately 9 months after starting pembrolizumab. All receptors derive from an adult with mismatch repair-deficient cancer.

The rearrangement joins TRBV7-9 to TRBJ2-1, with 7 nucleotides matching TRBD2. The germline V gene encodes CDR1 SEHNR and CDR2 FQNEAQ (reference sequence). This CDR3 has 16 amino acids. With 5 bases clipped from V and 6 bases from J, the junction kept 13 bases outside the gene matches. CDR3 residues: CASSRSVGEGLNEQFF. The DNA of the CDR3 is TGTGCCAGCAGCCGATCAGTGGGGGAGGGCCTCAATGAGCAGTTCTTC.

J is TRBJ2-7 and V is TRBV6-1; the D gene is possibly TRBD2 (6 bases). Germline-derived CDR1 and CDR2 are MNHNS and SASEGT. With 8 bases removed from V and 0 bases from J, the gap between germline ends came to 14 bases. The CDR3 consists of 14 residues. CDR3 amino acids: CASAGPFSSYEQYF. Here the CDR3 DNA reads TGTGCCAGCGCGGGGCCTTTCAGCTCCTACGAGCAGTACTTC.

This CDR3 is CASSEVVDYGYTF. CDR3 nucleotides: TGTGCCAGCAGTGAAGTTGTAGACTATGGCTACACCTTC. The V call is TRBV6-1, the J call TRBJ1-2; D gene unclear. V shed 1 base and J shed 3 bases, with 6 bases lying between them. The CDR3 length is 13 residues. Germline V CDR1 and CDR2: MNHNS, SASEGT.

The gene calls are TRBV6-1 and TRBJ1-6; D call uncertain. This CDR3 spans 15 amino acids. Germline-derived CDR1 and CDR2 are MNHNS and SASEGT. V shed 5 bases and J shed 4 bases, with 12 bases lying between them. The DNA for the CDR3 is TGTGCCAGCAGTCCGGGAGAAGCTTATAATTCACCCCTCCACTTT. It specifies CASSPGEAYNSPLHF.

The rearrangement links TRBV21-1 to TRBJ2-2; the table's D call TRBD1 went unverified against the DNA. TRBV21-1 is classified as a pseudogene. CDR3 length equals 17 residues. The DNA of the CDR3 is TGTGCCAGCAGCAAAGGGGGAGACAGGGACGTAACCGGGGAGCTGTTTTTT. Residues: CASSKGGDRDVTGELFF.

This clone showed up just a few times. This sequence joins TRBV20-1 and TRBJ2-7, with D perhaps TRBD2 (6 bases). V dropped 3 bases and J dropped 7 bases, with 7 bases sitting between them. The CDR3 runs to 10 residues. CDR1 is DFQATT and CDR2 is SNEGSKA in the germline V gene (reference sequence). CDR3 loop: CSASGGEQYF. CDR3 sequence (DNA): TGCAGTGCTAGTGGGGGGGAGCAGTACTTC.

J is TRBJ2-7 and V is TRBV5-4; 8 bases line up with TRBD1. This CDR3 is built from 16 residues. The V gene's germline CDR1 is SGHNT and CDR2 YYREEE (reference sequence). The ends lost 4 bases at V and 2 bases at J; junction bases unmatched: 11. The CDR3 spells CASSLGDRGSTYEQYF. The CDR3 nucleotides are TGTGCCAGCAGCCTGGGAGACAGGGGCTCTACCTACGAGCAGTACTTC.

The rearrangement uses TRBV11-3 and TRBJ2-7, with 11 positions matching TRBD1. The CDR3 is 15 residues long. Germline values: CDR1 SGHNT, CDR2 YENEEA. V lost 4 bases to trimming and J lost 12 bases; unmatched junction nucleotides: 14. The CDR3 here is CASSSGQGATPRLYF. CDR3 sequence (DNA): TGTGCCAGCAGCTCAGGACAGGGGGCGACTCCACGTCTGTACTTC.

Worth noting for this clone: The junction and the germline gene differ at one end; a read error may be behind it. The chain carries TRBV5-5 and TRBJ1-5; TRBD1 is a possible D gene (5 bases). Germline CDR1 is SGHKS and CDR2 is YYEKEE (reference sequence). The CDR3 totals 14 residues. The CDR3 DNA sequence: TGTGCCAGCAGCTTGCAATCGGACAATCGGCCCCAGCATTTT. Its translation is CASSLQSDNRPQHF.

The chain uses TRBV14 and TRBJ1-3; TRBD1 is a possible D gene (5 bases). CDR3 length: 15 amino acids. In germline, CDR1 is SGHDN, CDR2 FVKESK. Trimming removed 0 bases at V and 2 bases at J, with 8 bases between. The CDR3 DNA is TGTGCCAGCAGCCAAGATGCGGGGGCTGGAAACACCATATATTTT. Its translation is CASSQDAGAGNTIYF.

CDR3: CASSLGQGSYNEQFF. The CDR3 DNA is TGTGCCAGCAGTTTAGGGCAGGGCTCCTACAATGAGCAGTTCTTC. The V gene is TRBV28, the J gene TRBJ2-1; D possibly corresponds to TRBD1 (5 bases). Trimming took off 2 bases at V and 0 bases at J, with 8 bases between the two ends. Germline V gives CDR1 MDHEN, CDR2 SYDVKM. This CDR3 comprises 15 residues.

The chain recombines TRBV5-8 with TRBJ1-2, with 7 bases lining up with TRBD1. The junction had 9 bases not matched to a gene; V was cut back by 0 bases and J by 4 bases. The germline gives CDR1 SGHTS, CDR2 YDEGEE. The CDR3 length is 16 residues. CDR3 coding DNA: TGTGCCAGCAGCTTGGACAGGGGAGTTCAGGGCTATGGCTACACCTTC. Its translation: CASSLDRGVQGYGYTF.

The chain employs TRBV7-2 and TRBJ1-4; no definite D call. The CDR3 contains 13 residues. Trimming took off 8 bases at V and 0 bases at J, with 7 bases between the two ends. The germline CDR1 and CDR2 sequences are SGHTA and FQGNSA. Written as DNA, the CDR3 is TGTGCCAGCGGCCAGACAACTAATGAAAAACTGTTTTTT. This translates into CASGQTTNEKLFF.